Presented here are 18 T cell receptor beta chains from one specimen sequenced in a study of T cells in Graves' hyperthyroidism and ophthalmopathy. The TCR beta CDR3 regions underwent amplification using RNA transcripts as the source. RT-PCR in the first round (using the HTBI primer set) targeted the TCR CDR3. A single record per CDR3 protein comes from TCRdb applying MiXCR to the multiplex PCR reads. The sample holds about 160,000 distinct CDR3 sequences; 9.4% are singletons and the top ten take roughly a fifth. Sequencing was done on a sample of blood. All receptors come from a woman between 18 and 29 years old with Graves' hyperthyroidism that later progressed to Graves' ophthalmopathy.

In its sample, this clonotype was seen many times. The chain is built from TRBV28 and TRBJ1-2; TRBD1 matches at 7 bases. With 6 bases clipped from V and 8 bases from J, the junction kept 24 bases outside the gene matches. The CDR3 extends over 18 amino acids. CDR1 is MDHEN, CDR2 SYDVKM, per germline. The CDR3 DNA follows: TGTGCCAGCAGACCATCGGGCCCGACAGGGATCGCACGGGCGGGCTACACCTTC. The encoded protein is CASRPSGPTGIARAGYTF.

This clonotype was found many times. V usage is TRBV29-1 and J usage is TRBJ1-1; maybe TRBD1 (6 bases). The CDR3 runs 13 residues. In germline, CDR1 is SQVTM, CDR2 ANQGSEA. V lost 5 bases and J lost 1, with 11 bases in between. The CDR3 protein is CSVSGQKNTEAFF. The CDR3 DNA follows: TGCAGCGTTAGTGGACAGAAGAACACTGAAGCTTTCTTT.

Here the CDR3 reads CARKNEGYSNQPQHF. The CDR3 DNA sequence: TGTGCCAGAAAGAACGAGGGGTATAGCAATCAGCCCCAGCATTTT. The V call is TRBV19, the J call TRBJ1-5; D might be TRBD1 (5 bases). With 9 bases removed from V and 0 bases from J, the gap between germline ends came to 15 bases. Germline V gene sequence: CDR1 LNHDA, CDR2 SQIVND (reference sequence). CDR3 length: 15 residues.

The sample holds many counts of this clonotype. The genes are TRBV6-1 and TRBJ1-5; D unclear. This CDR3 comprises 18 residues. Germline assignment: CDR1 MNHNS and CDR2 SASEGT. V was shortened by 4 bases and J by 0 bases, with 19 bases between the two germline ends. The CDR3 here is CASSVLPPVSDSNQPQHF. The CDR3 nucleotides read TGTGCCAGCAGTGTGTTGCCCCCGGTGTCGGATAGCAATCAGCCCCAGCATTTT.

The chain is built from TRBV4-1 and TRBJ1-2; D is unclear. Trimming pared 2 bases from V and 3 bases from J, leaving 16 bases between. From germline, CDR1 is MGHRA and CDR2 YSYEKL. The CDR3 runs to 16 residues. The CDR3 is CASSQPGQKNYYGYTF. The CDR3 DNA follows: TGCGCCAGCAGCCAACCAGGTCAGAAAAATTACTATGGCTACACCTTC.

This clonotype came up many times. This chain connects TRBV12-3 or TRBV12-4 to TRBJ1-5; TRBD1 aligns across 9 bases. The CDR3 has 17 amino acids. The V segment lost 6 bases and the J segment 0 bases; nucleotides outside the gene matches: 9. DNA for the CDR3: TGTGCCAGCAGCACGGACAGGGGTTCATATAGCAATCAGCCCCAGCATTTT. Encoded protein: CASSTDRGSYSNQPQHF.

This clonotype has ten or more counts. V usage is TRBV6-1 and J usage is TRBJ2-1; D unclear. Between the trimmed V and J ends, which lost 8 bases and 7 bases, there was a span of 21 bases. This CDR3 contains 15 residues. CDR1 is MNHNS and CDR2 is SASEGT in the germline V gene. The CDR3 nucleotides read TGTGCCAGCGCCCTAGACCCGGGTACGGGTAATGAGCAGTTCTTC. It encodes CASALDPGTGNEQFF.

Details on this clonotype: Being one base from a much bigger clone, this may be a read error. The gene calls are TRBV3-1 and TRBJ2-7; no clear D gene. The assigned J gene may be wrong: the sequence end matches TRBJ2-1 better. Per the germline V gene, CDR1 is LGHDT and CDR2 is YNNKEL (reference sequence). This CDR3 is built from 14 residues. The CDR3 sequence: CASSQGSSSYEQFF. CDR3 sequence (DNA): TGTGCCAGCAGCCAAGGGAGCAGCTCCTACGAGCAGTTCTTC.

At least ten counts were recorded for this clonotype. This chain uses TRBV2 with TRBJ2-5; TRBD2 matches 8 bases. Trimming took 5 bases from V and 2 from J; bases not matched to a gene: 7. The V gene's germline CDR1 is SNHLY and CDR2 FYNNEI. This CDR3 spans 15 amino acids. The CDR3: CASSWYAGGQETQYF. CDR3 sequence (DNA): TGTGCCAGCAGTTGGTACGCGGGAGGACAAGAGACCCAGTACTTC.

The V gene is TRBV4-1, the J gene TRBJ1-4, with 7 bases fitting TRBD1. The CDR3 has 15 amino acids. Germline trimming cut 1 base from V and 4 bases from J; bases unmatched to any gene: 3. CDR1 MGHRA and CDR2 YSYEKL come from the germline V gene. CDR3 region: CASSQVGTVNEKLFF. The CDR3 DNA reads TGCGCCAGCAGCCAAGTAGGGACAGTTAATGAAAAACTGTTTTTT.

Many counts were recorded for this clonotype. This chain uses TRBV30 with TRBJ2-7; 8 bases are a match to TRBD1. J lost 3 bases, V lost 4 bases, and 11 bases had no gene match. The germline V gene has CDR1 GTSNPN and CDR2 SVGIG (reference sequence). The CDR3 sequence is 15 residues long. In DNA, the CDR3 is TGTGCCTGGAATTTCCCCGGGACAGGAAACTACGAGCAGTACTTC. The encoded protein is CAWNFPGTGNYEQYF.

This clonotype came up many times. V gene TRBV28 combines with J gene TRBJ2-5; tentative D call: TRBD1 (5 bases). Germline CDR1 MDHEN, CDR2 SYDVKM. With 4 bases removed from V and 5 bases from J, the gap between germline ends came to 8 bases. The CDR3 contains 12 residues. The CDR3 protein is CASSSRVETQYF. The DNA of the CDR3 is TGTGCCAGCAGTTCCAGGGTGGAGACCCAGTACTTC.

The sample holds a few counts of this clonotype. This rearrangement joins TRBV18 to TRBJ2-2, with D unclear. With 4 bases removed from V and 2 bases from J, the gap between germline ends came to 8 bases. Germline assignment: CDR1 KGHSH and CDR2 LQKENI. This CDR3 has 14 amino acids. The CDR3 here is CASSHGINTGELFF. In nucleotides, the CDR3 is TGTGCCAGCTCACATGGGATTAACACCGGGGAGCTGTTTTTT.

This clonotype was detected many times. V gene TRBV9 combines with J gene TRBJ1-1; 9 nucleotides align to TRBD1. The trim removed 4 bases at V and 0 bases at J, leaving 4 bases unmatched. CDR1 is SGDLS, CDR2 YYNGEE, per germline. There are 15 residues in the CDR3. CDR3 coding DNA: TGTGCCAGCAGCTCAGGGACAGGGATGAACACTGAAGCTTTCTTT. Translating gives CASSSGTGMNTEAFF.

The CDR3 DNA reads as TGTGCCAGCAGCGTAGGGAGTTCCCAAAATGAGCAGTTCTTC. Protein: CASSVGSSQNEQFF. V is TRBV9 and J is TRBJ2-1; D not certain. V was trimmed by 0 bases and J by 7 bases, leaving 11 bases between them. Germline CDR1 SGDLS, CDR2 YYNGEE. CDR3 size: 14 residues.

This clonotype was detected many times. The chain links TRBV10-3 to TRBJ2-3; possible D gene TRBD2, 6 bases. Trimming took off 6 bases at V and 1 base at J, with 11 bases between the two ends. Germline loops: CDR1 ENHRY, CDR2 SYGVKD. This CDR3 is 14 amino acids long. The CDR3 reads CAIRRDSGTDTQYF. CDR3 bases: TGTGCCATCAGACGGGACTCGGGCACAGATACGCAGTATTTT.

This clonotype was counted at least ten times. This chain joins TRBV5-6 and TRBJ1-1, with TRBD1 as a possible D gene (6 bases). Trimming cost V 3 bases and J 3 bases, with 9 bases left between them. The CDR3 has 13 residues. Germline V gene sequence: CDR1 SGHDT, CDR2 YYEEEE. The CDR3 is CASSSQGYTEAFF. DNA for the CDR3: TGTGCCAGCAGCTCTCAGGGGTACACTGAAGCTTTCTTT.

This clonotype was observed many times. The V and J genes are TRBV6-1 and TRBJ1-1; D is unclear. Trimming left V 6 bases short and J 4 bases short, with 21 bases between. This CDR3 has 16 amino acids. Germline CDR1 MNHNS, CDR2 SASEGT. The CDR3 sequence is CASSPNGRPRGTEAFF. The CDR3 DNA reads as TGTGCCAGCAGCCCAAACGGGCGGCCTCGTGGCACTGAAGCTTTCTTT.